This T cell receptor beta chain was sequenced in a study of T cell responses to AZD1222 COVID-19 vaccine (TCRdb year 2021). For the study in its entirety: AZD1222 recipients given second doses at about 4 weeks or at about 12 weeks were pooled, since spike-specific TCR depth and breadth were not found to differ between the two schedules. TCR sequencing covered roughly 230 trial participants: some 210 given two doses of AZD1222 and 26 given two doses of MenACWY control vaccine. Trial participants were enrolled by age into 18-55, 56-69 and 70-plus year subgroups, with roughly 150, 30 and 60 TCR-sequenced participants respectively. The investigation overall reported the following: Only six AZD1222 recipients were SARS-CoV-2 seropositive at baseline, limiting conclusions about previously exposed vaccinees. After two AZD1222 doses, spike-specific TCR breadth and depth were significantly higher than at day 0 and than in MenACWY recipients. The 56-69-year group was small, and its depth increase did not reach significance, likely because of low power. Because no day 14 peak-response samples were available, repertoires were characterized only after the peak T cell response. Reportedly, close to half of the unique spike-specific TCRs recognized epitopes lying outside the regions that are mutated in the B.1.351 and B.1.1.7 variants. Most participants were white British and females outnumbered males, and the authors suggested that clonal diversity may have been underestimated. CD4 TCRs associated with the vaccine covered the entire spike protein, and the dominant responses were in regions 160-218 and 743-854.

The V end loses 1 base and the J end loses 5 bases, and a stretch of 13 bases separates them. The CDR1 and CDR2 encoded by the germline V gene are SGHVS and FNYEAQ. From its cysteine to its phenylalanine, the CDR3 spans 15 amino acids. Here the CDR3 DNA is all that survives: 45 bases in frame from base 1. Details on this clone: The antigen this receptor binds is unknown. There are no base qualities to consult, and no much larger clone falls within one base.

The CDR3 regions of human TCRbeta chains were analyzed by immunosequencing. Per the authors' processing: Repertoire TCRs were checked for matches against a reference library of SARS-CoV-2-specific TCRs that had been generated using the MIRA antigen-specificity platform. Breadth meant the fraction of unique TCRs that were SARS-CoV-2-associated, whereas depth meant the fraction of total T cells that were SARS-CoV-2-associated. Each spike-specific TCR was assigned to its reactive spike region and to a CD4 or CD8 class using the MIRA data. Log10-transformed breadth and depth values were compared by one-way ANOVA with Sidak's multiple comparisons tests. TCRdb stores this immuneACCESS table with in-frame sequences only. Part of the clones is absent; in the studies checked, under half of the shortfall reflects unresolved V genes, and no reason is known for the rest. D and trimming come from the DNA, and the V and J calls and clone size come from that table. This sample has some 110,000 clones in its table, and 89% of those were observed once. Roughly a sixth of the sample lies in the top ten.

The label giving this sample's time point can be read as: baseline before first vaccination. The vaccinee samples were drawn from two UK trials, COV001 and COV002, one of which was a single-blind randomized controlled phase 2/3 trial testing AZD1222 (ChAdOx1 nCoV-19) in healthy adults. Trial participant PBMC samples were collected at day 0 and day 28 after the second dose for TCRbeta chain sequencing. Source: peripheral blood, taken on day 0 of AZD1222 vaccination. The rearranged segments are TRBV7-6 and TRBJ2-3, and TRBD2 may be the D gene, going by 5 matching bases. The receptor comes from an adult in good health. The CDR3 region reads CASSLDSTSLDTQYF. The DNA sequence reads TGTGCCAGCAGCTTAGACTCAACTAGTTTAGATACGCAGTATTTT.